This TCR beta chain was found in a study of shared clonotypes between healthy human individuals. Profiling relied on immunoSEQ multiplex PCR, and the TCRdb table lists in-frame clones only, not all of them. The sample holds about 560,000 clones, roughly 79% seen once. Findings and limits, study-wide: Sharing of clonotypes among donors was expected to vary with sequencing depth. Only blood was sampled, and tissue TCR repertoires likely differ from blood ones.

As to this clone: Its cognate antigen is unknown.

Looked up from germline, CDR1 is SEHNR and CDR2 is FQNEAQ (reference sequence). Trimming took 3 bases from V and 5 from J; bases not matched to a gene: 6. This CDR3 has 15 amino acids. The chain employs TRBV7-9 and TRBJ1-4, with 7 bases lining up with TRBD1. Sequenced material: PBMCs. The sequence came from a woman aged 40-49 years in good health. Some clones in this sample may be carry-over from other donors' samples. CDR3 nucleotides: TGTGCCAGCAGCTTTGTGGGACAGAAAAATGAAAAACTGTTTTTT. Its translation is CASSFVGQKNEKLFF.